This TCR beta chain was documented in a study of siplizumab effects on memory and regulatory T cells. Regarding the study as a whole: Siplizumab significantly decreased alloreactive sequences from unstimulated CD4+ memory cells. No naive or memory phenotype could be assigned to roughly 75-96% of proliferating clones. In unstimulated cells, naive T cells appeared more diverse than memory T cells and seemed major alloresponse contributors.

Points on this clone: Antigen specificity is unknown.

The CDR3 runs 13 residues. CDR1 and CDR2 (germline): KGHSH, LQKENI. Trimming took 8 bases from V and 4 from J, leaving 14 bases between them. Measured with immunoSEQ multiplex PCR; TCRdb has only the in-frame clones, and not every one. The sample records over 100,000 clones, just over 90% being singletons. The chain uses TRBV18 and TRBJ1-1; D ambiguous. The source material was Tregs sorted from blood. This TCR was sampled from a human donor in good health. As DNA, the CDR3 is TGTGCCAGCACGGGGTTGGAGGGCACTGAAGCTTTCTTT. This sequence encodes CASTGLEGTEAFF.